A single sample is the source of the 15 T cell receptor beta chains below, sequenced in a study of blood T cell repertoires in COVID-19. The method was immunoSEQ multiplex PCR; TCRdb's version includes in-frame clones alone and lacks a portion of them. The sample holds some 200,000 clones, around 82% seen once. Sequenced input: peripheral blood. The receptors shown here come from a woman between 40 and 50 years old with acute or convalescent COVID-19.

The rearrangement uses TRBV2 and TRBJ2-7; 8 bases align to TRBD2. V trimming: 0 bases; J trimming: 2 bases; junction bases outside the gene matches: 6. CDR1 is SNHLY, CDR2 FYNNEI, per germline. The CDR3 sequence is 16 residues long. CDR3 protein: CASSEAGGSGAYEQYF. The CDR3 bases are TGTGCCAGCAGTGAAGCGGGGGGTAGCGGGGCCTACGAGCAGTACTTC.

The J gene is TRBJ1-6, the V gene TRBV11-2; possibly TRBD1 for D (5 bases). The germline CDR1 and CDR2 sequences are SGHAT and FQNNGV. Trimming pared 0 bases from V and 10 bases from J, leaving 13 bases between. The CDR3 contains 15 residues. This CDR3 is CASSLDRGTMSPLHF. The CDR3 nucleotides are TGTGCCAGCAGCTTAGACCGCGGGACGATGTCACCCCTCCACTTT.

V usage is TRBV10-3 and J usage is TRBJ1-2, with D tentatively TRBD1 (6 bases). Germline loops: CDR1 ENHRY, CDR2 SYGVKD. The CDR3 runs to 15 residues. Deletions cut 7 bases from V and 0 bases from J, with 15 bases between. Written as DNA, the CDR3 is TGTGCCATCACCCAAGAGGACAGAGCTAACTATGGCTACACCTTC. This codes for CAITQEDRANYGYTF.

This clone has more than one count but fewer than ten. The chain has TRBV19 and TRBJ1-1, with 8 bases lining up with TRBD1. After removal of 7 bases from V and 6 bases from J, the junction contained 4 bases not matched to a gene. Germline V gene lookup returns CDR1 LNHDA and CDR2 SQIVND (reference sequence). The CDR3 length is 12 residues. DNA of the CDR3: TGTGCCAGTAAAAAACAGGGGGCTGAAGCTTTCTTT. It translates to CASKKQGAEAFF.

This rearrangement joins TRBV10-3 to TRBJ2-7, with 7 nucleotides matching TRBD1. Germline V gene data show CDR1 as ENHRY and CDR2 as SYGVKD. The CDR3 extends over 13 amino acids. V trimming: 10 bases; J trimming: 4 bases; junction bases outside the gene matches: 10. CDR3 nucleotides: TGTGCCACCGAGAGGGACAGACCTTACGAGCAGTACTTC. Encoded protein: CATERDRPYEQYF.

The J gene is TRBJ1-4, the V gene TRBV18, with 12 bases aligning to TRBD1. With 4 bases clipped from V and 3 bases from J, the junction kept 0 bases outside the gene matches. Germline CDR1 is KGHSH and CDR2 is LQKENI. The length of the CDR3 is 15 residues. The CDR3 DNA reads TGTGCCAGCTCACGGGACAGGGGGCCTAATGAAAAACTGTTTTTT. As protein: CASSRDRGPNEKLFF.

This clone was recorded a few times. The chain is built from TRBV7-8 and TRBJ1-5; 8 bases match TRBD1. The ends lost 4 bases at V and 9 bases at J; junction bases unmatched: 8. Germline-derived CDR1 and CDR2 are SGHVS and FQNEAQ. The CDR3 sequence is 14 residues long. CDR3 sequence (DNA): TGTGCCAGCAGCTCCCGGGATGACAGGGGGCCCCAGCATTTT. Its translation is CASSSRDDRGPQHF.

The V gene is TRBV27, the J gene TRBJ2-7, with 7 bases lining up with TRBD2. CDR3 size: 17 residues. The V gene end was trimmed by 2 bases and the J gene end by 4 bases; junction bases not matched to a gene: 14. The V gene's germline CDR1 is MNHEY and CDR2 SMNVEV (reference sequence). CDR3 amino acids: CASSLSGNSKGWYEQYF. The CDR3 DNA reads TGTGCCAGCAGTTTAAGCGGGAATTCAAAAGGGTGGTACGAGCAGTACTTC.

This chain links TRBV7-3 with TRBJ1-2; TRBD1 agrees at 8 bases. In germline, CDR1 is SGHTA, CDR2 FQGTGA. This CDR3 has 15 residues. Germline trimming cut 0 bases from V and 8 bases from J; bases unmatched to any gene: 8. CDR3 sequence reads: CASSLTAGTGGGYTF. DNA of the CDR3: TGTGCCAGCAGCTTAACCGCCGGGACAGGTGGCGGCTACACCTTC.

This clone has only a few counts. V is TRBV18 and J is TRBJ1-2; D is possibly TRBD1 (6 bases). The CDR3 is made up of 16 amino acids. The germline CDR1 and CDR2 sequences are KGHSH and LQKENI. V dropped 3 bases and J dropped 7 bases, with 21 bases sitting between them. The CDR3 spells CASSPLDRQAVGGYTF. Here the CDR3 DNA reads TGTGCCAGCTCACCTTTGGATCGACAGGCCGTGGGTGGCTACACCTTC.

This clone was observed once. This chain uses TRBV29-1 with TRBJ1-5, with D possibly matching TRBD1 (5 bases). There are 13 residues in the CDR3. Germline V gives CDR1 SQVTM, CDR2 ANQGSEA. Between the trimmed V and J ends, which lost 7 bases and 6 bases, there was a span of 16 bases. CDR3 DNA sequence: TGCAGCGGGTCAGGGATAGACGGTCAGCCCCAGCATTTT. Protein: CSGSGIDGQPQHF.

This chain connects TRBV5-1 to TRBJ2-5; D may be TRBD1 (5 bases). The CDR3 has 13 residues. Trimming took 0 bases from V and 3 from J, leaving 6 bases between them. Germline V CDR1 and CDR2: SGHRS, YFSETQ. The CDR3 reads CASSLAREETQYF. The CDR3 DNA is TGCGCCAGCAGCTTGGCCAGGGAAGAGACCCAGTACTTC.

The chain carries TRBV11-2 and TRBJ2-2; 9 bases agree with TRBD1. Unmatched junction bases numbered 7, after V lost 6 bases and J lost 5 bases. The CDR3 is made up of 15 amino acids. From germline, CDR1 is SGHAT and CDR2 FQNNGV. The CDR3 sequence: CASSEGQGITGELFF. The CDR3 DNA is TGTGCCAGCAGTGAGGGACAGGGAATAACCGGGGAGCTGTTTTTT.

The V and J genes are TRBV6-2 or TRBV6-3 and TRBJ2-1, with D perhaps TRBD1 (6 bases). This CDR3 spans 14 amino acids. V lost 6 bases, J lost 6 bases, and 15 bases lay in between. Germline CDR1 is MNHEY and CDR2 is SVGEGT. CDR3 in DNA: TGTGCCAGCAGCCTTCAGGGGACCGTCAATGAGCAGTTCTTC. This gives the protein CASSLQGTVNEQFF.

This clone was seen a single time. The rearrangement uses TRBV10-3 and TRBJ2-1; D perhaps matches TRBD1 (6 bases). Trimming took off 6 bases at V and 5 bases at J, with 14 bases between the two ends. CDR3 length equals 14 residues. From germline, CDR1 is ENHRY and CDR2 SYGVKD. CDR3 bases: TGTGCCATCAGGTCAGCGGACAGCGACAATGAGCAGTTCTTC. Its translation is CAIRSADSDNEQFF.